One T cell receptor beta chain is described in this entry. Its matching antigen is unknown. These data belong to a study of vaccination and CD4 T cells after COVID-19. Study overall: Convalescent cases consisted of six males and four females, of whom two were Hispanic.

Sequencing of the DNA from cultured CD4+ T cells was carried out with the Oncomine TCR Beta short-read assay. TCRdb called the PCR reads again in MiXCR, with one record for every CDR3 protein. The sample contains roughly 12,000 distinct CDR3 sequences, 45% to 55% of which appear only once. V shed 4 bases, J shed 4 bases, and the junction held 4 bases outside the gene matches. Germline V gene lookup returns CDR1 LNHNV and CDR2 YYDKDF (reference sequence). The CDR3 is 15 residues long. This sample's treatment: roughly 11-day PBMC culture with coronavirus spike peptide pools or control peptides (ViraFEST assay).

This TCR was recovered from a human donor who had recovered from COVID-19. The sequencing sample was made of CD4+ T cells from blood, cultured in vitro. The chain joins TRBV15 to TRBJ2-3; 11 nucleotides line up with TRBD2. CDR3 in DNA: TGTGCCACCAGCATACTAGCGGGAGCATCAGATACGCAGTATTTT. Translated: CATSILAGASDTQYF.